The T cell receptor beta chain described here comes from a study of PD-1 blockade in classical Hodgkin lymphoma. About the research overall: Patients had nivolumab dosed at 3 mg/kg, delivered intravenously every 2 weeks.

Each patient experienced a relapse that followed autologous stem cell transplantation, and brentuximab vedotin exposure varied. Germline V gene lookup returns CDR1 LGHNA and CDR2 YNFKEQ. V lost 3 bases and J 0 bases, leaving 15 bases between the germline ends. The CDR3 contains 16 residues. Generated by immunoSEQ multiplex PCR, the TCRdb table keeps only in-frame clones and is missing some. The top ten hold around an eighth of the sample, which has just over 60,000 clones, approximately 88% seen once. Specimen: peripheral blood mononuclear cells (PBMCs), collected at baseline. The chain links TRBV4-2 to TRBJ2-7, with D perhaps TRBD2 (6 bases). The TCR sequence derives from a human donor with classical Hodgkin lymphoma. CDR3 in DNA: TGTGCCAGCAGCCACGTAGGAGGACTAAGCTCCTACGAGCAGTACTTC. Protein sequence: CASSHVGGLSSYEQYF.